The source of this TCR beta chain is a study of cytomegalovirus exposure and HLA in healthy donors. This clone showed up just a few times. Its antigen remains unknown. A multiplex PCR was run with 60 Vbeta primers and 13 Jbeta primers. Sequenced by immunoSEQ multiplex PCR; TCRdb stores in-frame clones only, minus some. The table has about 180,000 clones, over 70% seen once. Findings of the study overall: Reportedly, diagnosis of cytomegalovirus status by the classifier showed high specificity and sensitivity.

The CDR3 is made up of 14 amino acids. Deletions cut 2 bases from V and 2 bases from J, with 9 bases between. Germline CDR1 reads MNHEY; CDR2 reads SVGAGI. This clonotype was obtained from a boy aged 2 to 10 in good health and CMV-seronegative. Sequencing was done on a sample of PBMCs. This sequence joins TRBV6-5 and TRBJ2-5, with D tentatively TRBD2 (5 bases). The CDR3 is CASSYLGIQETQYF. Here the CDR3 DNA reads TGTGCCAGCAGTTACCTCGGGATACAAGAGACCCAGTACTTC.